This TCR beta chain was found in a study of cytomegalovirus exposure and HLA in healthy donors. Findings and caveats of the study: A later analysis showed TCR association rates differing by HLA locus, peaking at DRB1 and lowest at HLA-C. Presence/absence comparisons presumed near-even sequencing depth among donors.

Note on this clone: Its antigen is still unknown.

In germline, CDR1 is GTSNPN, CDR2 SVGIG (reference sequence). The CDR3 totals 16 residues. The junction had 8 bases not matched to a gene; V was cut back by 3 bases and J by 2 bases. The PCR employed 60 Vbeta primers together with 13 Jbeta primers. Some clones are missing from TCRdb's copy, which holds only in-frame ones; the method was immunoSEQ multiplex PCR. The table includes 90,000 or so clones, roughly 80% detected once. This clonotype was sampled from a man aged 30 to 39 in good health and CMV-seropositive. Sequencing used PBMCs. J is TRBJ2-7 and V is TRBV30; 12 nucleotides agree with TRBD2. For the CDR3, the DNA is TGTGCCTGGAGAGGGGCTAGCGGGAGGGGGCCCTACGAGCAGTACTTC. This sequence encodes CAWRGASGRGPYEQYF.